This T cell receptor beta chain was sequenced during a study of metastatic and nonmetastatic thyroid tumors. About the research overall: Repertoires were compared across blood and tumor or nodule tissue from malignant and benign thyroid patients. Study conclusions and caveats: A significant increase in TCR beta diversity was reportedly seen in malignant thyroid tumors relative to benign nodules, in blood and tumor.

As for this clone: Antigen: not known.

CDR1 SGHVS and CDR2 FQNEAQ come from the germline V gene. The CDR3 sequence is 13 residues long. The J segment lost 7 bases and the V segment lost 6 bases, leaving 9 bases of the junction unmatched. Among the patients, none had received any treatment before thyroid surgery. Original methodology: Clinicopathological groups differed in CDR3, with these differences serving to build a distant-metastasis classifier for papillary thyroid cancer. Using MiXCR, TCRdb reanalyzed the PCR reads. Clone size and V and J calls follow TCRdb, not the original study. This table has 25,000 to 35,000 clones, almost 30% appearing once.

The chain is built from TRBV7-8 and TRBJ2-7; TRBD2 aligns across 7 bases. The sequenced material came from blood. The TCR originated in a female donor with papillary thyroid cancer or a benign thyroid nodule (not recorded which). Some clones in this sample may be carry-over from other donors' samples. The CDR3 coding sequence is TGTGCCAGCAGTCCCAAGCGGGAATTGGAGCAGTACTTC. Translated, it gives CASSPKRELEQYF.